Included here is one T cell receptor (beta chain) sequence, with context. Data came from immunoSEQ multiplex PCR; TCRdb stores just in-frame clones and leaves some out. Of 75,000 to 90,000 clones in the sample, approximately 85% were seen once. This sample is drawn from a study of OX40 agonist ivuxolimab in advanced cancers. Germline V gene lookup returns CDR1 SGHTA and CDR2 FQGNSA. V was shortened by 1 base and J by 6 bases, with 10 bases between the two germline ends. The CDR3 spans 14 residues. The material was CD4+ or CD8+ T cells sorted from blood, obtained in a trial of the OX40 agonist ivuxolimab. This clonotype was sampled from an adult with an advanced solid tumor such as melanoma, head and neck, liver or kidney cancer. J is TRBJ1-3 and V is TRBV7-2; D uncertain. The CDR3 region has the DNA TGTGCCAGCAGCTTAGTAGGAACCCTAAACACCATATATTTT. The encoded protein is CASSLVGTLNTIYF.